This T cell receptor beta chain was observed in a study of CD8+ T cells in alopecia areata. About the study: Treated individuals took tofacitinib by mouth, 5 to 10 mg twice daily. General observations from the study: Lesional tissue from the scalp (especially in alopecia totalis/universalis) showed higher clonality than normal scalp.

Trimming removed 5 bases from V and 3 bases from J, with 8 bases in between. The length of the CDR3 is 12 residues. CDR1 and CDR2 (germline): MGHRA, YSYEKL. This clone was observed a handful of times. Antigen specificity is unknown. Treatment here: oral pan-JAK inhibitor, 5-10 mg twice daily. RNA, once extracted, was reverse transcribed into cDNA for use as the sequencing template. Only in-frame clones appear in the TCRdb table, and some are missing; sequencing was by immunoSEQ multiplex PCR. This sample has 120,000 or so clones; around 60% occur once, and the top ten carry roughly 5%. The sequences come from CD4+ T cells sorted from blood, collected at week 4, from a patient treated with tofacitinib. The TCR sequence derives from a human donor with alopecia areata. The gene calls are TRBV4-1 and TRBJ2-7; D may be TRBD1 (6 bases). DNA of the CDR3: TGCGCCAGCAGCTCACAGGGCTACGAGCAGTACTTC. This encodes CASSSQGYEQYF.